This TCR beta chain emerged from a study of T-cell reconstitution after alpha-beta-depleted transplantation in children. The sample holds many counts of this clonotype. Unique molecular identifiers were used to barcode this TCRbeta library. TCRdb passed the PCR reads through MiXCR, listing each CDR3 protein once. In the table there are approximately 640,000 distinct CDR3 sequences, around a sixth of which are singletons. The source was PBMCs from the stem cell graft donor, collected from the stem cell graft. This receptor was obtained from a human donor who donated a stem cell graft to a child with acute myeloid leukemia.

The CDR3 DNA is TGCGCCAGCAGCTTGTACGAGACAGCACAAGAGACCCAGTACTTC. This translates into CASSLYETAQETQYF. The gene calls are TRBV5-1 and TRBJ2-5; possibly TRBD1 for D (5 bases). The V end was cut by 1 base, the J end by 2 bases, with 12 bases between. Per the germline V gene, CDR1 is SGHRS and CDR2 is YFSETQ. The CDR3 runs to 15 residues.